A selection of T cell receptor beta chains follows, all from one sample in a study of shared clonotypes between healthy human individuals. Only in-frame clones appear in the TCRdb table, and some are missing; sequencing was by immunoSEQ multiplex PCR. This table holds some 2,000,000 clones, approximately 95% found once. The sample was naive CD4+ T cells sorted from blood. The receptors stem from a young man in good health. CDR3s include the opening cysteine and the closing phenylalanine or tryptophan. D genes are given only for firm matches. Size tells how often a clone was seen (once, few, many) or the class of an expanded clone, and some rows leave it out.

cdr3_nt cdr3_aa v_call clone_size j_call d_call
TGTGCCAGCAGAGAGGGGCCGGGGGTCGAGCAGTACTTC CASREGPGVEQYF TRBV6-1 - TRBJ2-7 -
TGCGCCAGCAGCTCAGGGCCGGGAACTACGTTTGAGACCCAGTACTTC CASSSGPGTTFETQYF TRBV5-1 once TRBJ2-5 -
TGTGCCAGCAGCTTAAGCACTAGCGGGGGGCAAGAGACCCAGTACTTC CASSLSTSGGQETQYF TRBV7-3 once TRBJ2-5 TRBD2
TGTGCCAGCAGCGGTACTAGCGTCTCCTACAATGAGCAGTTCTTC CASSGTSVSYNEQFF TRBV7-9 - TRBJ2-1 TRBD2
TGCGCCAGCAGCATCCCCATTAGCGGCACAGATACGCAGTATTTT CASSIPISGTDTQYF TRBV5-1 - TRBJ2-3 -
TGTGCCAGCAGCTTTTACAGGGAACAGGACGAGCAGTACTTC CASSFYREQDEQYF TRBV21-1 - TRBJ2-7 -
TGTGCCAGCAGTTCTCAGCTGAACAATGAGCAGTTCTTC CASSSQLNNEQFF TRBV2 once TRBJ2-1 -
TGTGCCACCCTGCTGGGTTACTTCTCCTACGAGCAGTACTTC CATLLGYFSYEQYF TRBV2 - TRBJ2-7 -
TGCGCCAGCAGCTTGGACCGGACAGGGGGAGAGCAGTTCTTC CASSLDRTGGEQFF TRBV5-1 - TRBJ2-1 TRBD1
TGTGCCAGCAGCCCTGACTGGCCTAGCACAGATACGCAGTATTTT CASSPDWPSTDTQYF TRBV7-2 - TRBJ2-3 -
TGTGCCAGCAGTGGGGACAGGAGCCTTTATAGCAATCAGCCCCAGCATTTT CASSGDRSLYSNQPQHF TRBV25-1 once TRBJ1-5 TRBD1
TGTGCCAGCAGCTTAAATGCGGGGTTCGATACGCAGTATTTT CASSLNAGFDTQYF TRBV11-2 - TRBJ2-3 -
TGTGCCAGCAGTGACTGGAAGACAGGTGAAGCTTTCTTT CASSDWKTGEAFF TRBV6-4 - TRBJ1-1 -
TGTGCCAGCAGCTTTGGCGGGGGCCGCACAGATACGCAGTATTTT CASSFGGGRTDTQYF TRBV5-4 - TRBJ2-3 -
TGTGCCAGCAGTATTGAGGGGGGCCCCCATCAGCCCCAGCATTTT CASSIEGGPHQPQHF TRBV2 - TRBJ1-5 -
TGCGCCAGCAGCTGGGATGTGGATACGCAGTATTTT CASSWDVDTQYF TRBV5-1 - TRBJ2-3 -
TGCAGCGTTGAAACTACACAGGGGGGGAACACTGAAGCTTTCTTT CSVETTQGGNTEAFF TRBV29-1 - TRBJ1-1 TRBD1
TGCGCCAGCAGCGCCGGGGAATCGGGGGGATCCTACAATGAGCAGTTCTTC CASSAGESGGSYNEQFF TRBV4-1 - TRBJ2-1 TRBD2
TGTGCCAGTAGTATAAAGTCCGATCAGCCCCAGCATTTT CASSIKSDQPQHF TRBV19 - TRBJ1-5 -
TGCGCCAGCAGCCTTGTTCGGCCGGACGAAAAACTGTTTTTT CASSLVRPDEKLFF TRBV5-1 - TRBJ1-4 -
TGTGCCAGCATTGCTAGCGGGAGTCGGGACGAGCAGTACTTC CASIASGSRDEQYF TRBV6-5 - TRBJ2-7 TRBD2
TGTGCCAGCAGAACAACAGGTGGAGAGCAGTACTTC CASRTTGGEQYF TRBV6-5 - TRBJ2-7 -
TGTGCCAGCAAAACTGGGATAGGGATACAAGAGACCCAGTACTTC CASKTGIGIQETQYF TRBV6-5 - TRBJ2-5 -